What follows are 17 T cell receptor beta chains derived from one specimen sequenced in a study of radiation and T cells in renal cell carcinoma. Using immunoSEQ multiplex PCR, the repertoire was profiled, and TCRdb retains in-frame clones only, with some absent. The repertoire consists of some 15,000 clones, with 58% occurring once and the leading ten covering about 10%. Treatment meaning: treatment-naive control, cytoreductive nephrectomy. The sequencing here drew on tumor tissue, taken from a patient whose treatment was nephrectomy without radiotherapy. Receptor source: a man in his forties with renal cell carcinoma.

The genes are TRBV4-3 and TRBJ2-1; D may be TRBD1 (5 bases). Germline V gives CDR1 LGHNA, CDR2 YSLEER. Deletions cut 1 base from V and 9 bases from J, with 13 bases between. The CDR3 is 14 amino acids. The CDR3 DNA sequence: TGCGCCAGCAGCCAAGTCAGCAGGGCCAGTGAGCAGTTCTTC. As protein: CASSQVSRASEQFF.

The chain combines TRBV27 with TRBJ1-3; D gene unclear. CDR3 length: 18 amino acids. The V gene lost 3 bases and the J gene lost 2 bases, with 20 bases spanning the gap. Germline-derived CDR1 and CDR2 are MNHEY and SMNVEV (reference sequence). The CDR3 DNA reads as TGTGCCAGCAGTTTTTGGCCCCCGGGCCGGCTGACTGGAAACACCATATATTTT. Its protein is CASSFWPPGRLTGNTIYF.

The chain couples TRBV7-2 to TRBJ1-2; the match to TRBD1 covers 7 bases. V dropped 5 bases and J dropped 3; count of bases not matched to a gene: 12. The CDR3 is made up of 16 amino acids. Germline CDR1 SGHTA, CDR2 FQGNSA. CDR3 DNA sequence: TGTGCCAGCAGCCGACATTCCGGACAGGCGCACTATGGCTACACCTTC. It yields the protein CASSRHSGQAHYGYTF.

About this clone itself: At one end, the junction sequence differs from germline, possibly due to a read error. This chain links TRBV7-2 with TRBJ2-7, with D perhaps being TRBD1 or TRBD2 (5 bases each). This CDR3 is built from 12 residues. Looked up from germline, CDR1 is SGHTA and CDR2 is FQGNSA. The CDR3 reads CASSPLGDPRNF. In nucleotides, the CDR3 is TGTGCCAGCAGCCCCCTGGGGGACCCCCGGAACTTC.

This clone has more than one count but fewer than ten. The chain is built from TRBV4-3 and TRBJ2-3, with 7 nucleotides matching TRBD1. The length of the CDR3 is 15 residues. Germline V gene sequence: CDR1 LGHNA, CDR2 YSLEER. With 6 bases clipped from V and 4 bases from J, the junction kept 10 bases outside the gene matches. CDR3 bases: TGCGCCAGCAGGTCGACAGGGTCTTGGGCAGATACGCAGTATTTT. Protein sequence: CASRSTGSWADTQYF.

The chain is built from TRBV7-6 and TRBJ1-1, with D perhaps TRBD1 (5 bases). CDR3 length: 13 residues. Germline V gene sequence: CDR1 SGHVS, CDR2 FNYEAQ. V lost 8 bases and J lost 4, with 14 bases in between. The DNA for the CDR3 is TGTGCCAGCTCCGAGGGTGGGGCCACTGAAGCTTTCTTT. Its translation is CASSEGGATEAFF.

The genes are TRBV7-9 and TRBJ1-5, with TRBD1 identical over 9 bases. Germline CDR1 is SEHNR and CDR2 is FQNEAQ (reference sequence). Trimming took 5 bases from V and 7 from J; bases not matched to a gene: 6. The CDR3 runs to 14 residues. This CDR3 reads CASSPTGGGQPQHF. CDR3 coding DNA: TGTGCCAGCAGCCCCACAGGGGGCGGGCAGCCCCAGCATTTT.

Only a few counts were recorded for this clone. The chain links TRBV18 to TRBJ1-1; no firm D call. The ends were cut back, 3 bases at V and 7 bases at J, with 6 bases in the middle. The germline CDR1 and CDR2 sequences are KGHSH and LQKENI. There are 11 residues in the CDR3. Here the CDR3 DNA reads TGTGCCAGCTCACCCGGAGGTGAAGCTTTCTTT. It codes for CASSPGGEAFF.

The chain combines TRBV6-4 with TRBJ1-2; D possibly corresponds to TRBD1 (5 bases). The germline V gene has CDR1 MRHNA and CDR2 SNTAGT. The V end was cut by 8 bases, the J end by 6 bases, with 13 bases between. The CDR3 extends over 12 amino acids. CDR3 DNA sequence: TGTGCCAGCCGAGGGGCGGGGAATGGCTACACCTTC. Protein sequence: CASRGAGNGYTF.

The chain couples TRBV5-4 to TRBJ1-6, with no clear D. The CDR3 covers 13 residues. The germline V gene has CDR1 SGHNT and CDR2 YYREEE (reference sequence). Trimming took off 0 bases at V and 10 bases at J, with 8 bases between the two ends. CDR3 loop: CASSLGLGSPLHF. The DNA of the CDR3 is TGTGCCAGCAGCTTGGGACTAGGGTCACCCCTCCACTTT.

The chain joins TRBV5-1 to TRBJ1-1, with a possible D match to TRBD1 (6 bases). Germline-derived CDR1 and CDR2 are SGHRS and YFSETQ. This CDR3 contains 17 residues. V gave up 6 bases and J gave up 4 bases, with 25 bases separating them. The CDR3 DNA sequence: TGCGCCAGCACCCCGAGCGGGGGCCAACTTTGGGGCACTGAAGCTTTCTTT. Its translation: CASTPSGGQLWGTEAFF.

This clone was observed a few times. The chain recombines TRBV6-4 with TRBJ2-2; the match to TRBD1 covers 7 bases. Unmatched junction bases numbered 2, after V lost 6 bases and J lost 1 base. In germline, CDR1 is MRHNA, CDR2 SNTAGT. This CDR3 is built from 14 residues. For the CDR3, the DNA is TGTGCCAGCAGAGGGACAGAGAACACCGGGGAGCTGTTTTTT. This gives the protein CASRGTENTGELFF.

This chain connects TRBV18 to TRBJ1-1; weak D call: TRBD1 (6 bases). The length of the CDR3 is 13 residues. V was shortened by 3 bases and J by 4 bases, with 9 bases between the two germline ends. Germline CDR1 KGHSH, CDR2 LQKENI. The CDR3 coding sequence is TGTGCCAGCTCACCCCGAGGGGGCACTGAAGCTTTCTTT. Its protein product is CASSPRGGTEAFF.

By its share, this clone is medium-sized. This chain joins TRBV10-3 and TRBJ1-5; no firm D call. The CDR3 has 15 amino acids. Germline values: CDR1 ENHRY, CDR2 SYGVKD. The V end lost 0 bases, the J end lost 5 bases, and 11 bases lay between the germline ends. The CDR3 sequence is CAISESVQPYQPQHF. Written as DNA, the CDR3 is TGTGCCATCAGTGAGTCGGTACAGCCTTATCAGCCCCAGCATTTT.

The CDR3 bases are TGCAGCGTGGAGGGTGGCTACACCTTC. Translated, it gives CSVEGGYTF. This chain links TRBV29-1 with TRBJ1-2; D remains ambiguous. V was shortened by 6 bases and J by 7 bases, with 6 bases between the two germline ends. This CDR3 is built from 9 residues. The V gene's germline CDR1 is SQVTM and CDR2 ANQGSEA.

This clone has just one count. Distinct nucleotide sequences in the sample also encode this CDR3. CDR3 loop: CASSLGQGNYGYTF. For the CDR3, the DNA is TGTGCCAGCAGCCTGGGACAGGGAAACTATGGCTACACCTTC. The rearrangement uses TRBV5-5 and TRBJ1-2; 9 nucleotides agree with TRBD1. The germline CDR1 and CDR2 sequences are SGHKS and YYEKEE (reference sequence). With V trimmed by 4 bases and J by 2 bases, 3 bases remained unmatched. This CDR3 contains 14 residues.

The V call is TRBV6-6, the J call TRBJ2-3, with 11 bases identical to TRBD2. Per the germline V gene, CDR1 is MNHNY and CDR2 is SVGAGI (reference sequence). J was trimmed by 5 bases and V by 6 bases; bases with no gene match: 7. The CDR3 spans 15 residues. As DNA, the CDR3 is TGTGCCAGCAGCATTAGCGGGGGGGCAATAGATACGCAGTATTTT. It specifies CASSISGGAIDTQYF.